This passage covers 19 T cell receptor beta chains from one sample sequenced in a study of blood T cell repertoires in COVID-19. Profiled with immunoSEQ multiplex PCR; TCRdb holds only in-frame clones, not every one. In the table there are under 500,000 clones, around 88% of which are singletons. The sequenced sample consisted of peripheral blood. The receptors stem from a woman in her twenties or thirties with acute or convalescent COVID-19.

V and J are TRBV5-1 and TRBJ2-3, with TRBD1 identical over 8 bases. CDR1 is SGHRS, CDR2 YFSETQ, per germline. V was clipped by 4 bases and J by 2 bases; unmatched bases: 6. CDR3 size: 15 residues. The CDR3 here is CASSPGQGNTDTQYF. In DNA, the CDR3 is TGCGCCAGCAGCCCCGGACAGGGAAACACAGATACGCAGTATTTT.

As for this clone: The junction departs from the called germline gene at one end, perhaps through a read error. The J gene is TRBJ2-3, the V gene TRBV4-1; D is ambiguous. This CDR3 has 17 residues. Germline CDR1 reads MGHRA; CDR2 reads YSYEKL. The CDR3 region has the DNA TGCGCCAGCAGACAAGGTCGAGCCTTCTCCAGCACAGATACGCAGTATTTT. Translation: CASRQGRAFSSTDTQYF.

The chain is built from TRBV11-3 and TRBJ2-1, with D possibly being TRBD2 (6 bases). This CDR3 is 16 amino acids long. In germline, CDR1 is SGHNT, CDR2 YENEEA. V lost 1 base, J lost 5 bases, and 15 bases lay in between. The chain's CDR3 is CASSLGGTNSNNEQFF. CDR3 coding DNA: TGTGCCAGCAGCTTAGGCGGGACCAACTCTAACAATGAGCAGTTCTTC.

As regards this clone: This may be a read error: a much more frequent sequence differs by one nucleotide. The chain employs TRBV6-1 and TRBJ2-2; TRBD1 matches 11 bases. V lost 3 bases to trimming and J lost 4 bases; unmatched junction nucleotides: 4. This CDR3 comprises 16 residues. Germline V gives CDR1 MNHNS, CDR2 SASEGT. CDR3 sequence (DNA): TGTGCCAGCAGTGATCCCGGGACAGGGGGCACCGGGGAGCTGTTTTTT. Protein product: CASSDPGTGGTGELFF.

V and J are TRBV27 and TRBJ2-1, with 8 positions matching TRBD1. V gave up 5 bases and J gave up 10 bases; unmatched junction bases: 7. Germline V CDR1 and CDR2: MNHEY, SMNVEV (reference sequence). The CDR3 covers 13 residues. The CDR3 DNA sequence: TGTGCCAGCAGTAAACGACAGGGGAGAGAGCAGTTCTTC. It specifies CASSKRQGREQFF.

CDR3 region: CASSDDRGQGSPLHF. The DNA for the CDR3 is TGTGCCAGCAGTGACGACAGGGGGCAAGGATCACCCCTCCACTTT. The J gene is TRBJ1-6, the V gene TRBV25-1, with 10 bases identical to TRBD1. The J segment lost 10 bases and the V segment lost 3 bases, leaving 6 bases of the junction unmatched. This CDR3 comprises 15 residues. Germline V lookup: CDR1 MGHDK, CDR2 SYGVNS.

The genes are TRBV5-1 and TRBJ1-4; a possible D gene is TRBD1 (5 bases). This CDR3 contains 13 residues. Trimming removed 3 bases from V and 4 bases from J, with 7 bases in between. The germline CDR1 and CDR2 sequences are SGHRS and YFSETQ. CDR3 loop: CASSSGVNEKLFF. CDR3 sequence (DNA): TGCGCCAGCAGCTCGGGGGTTAATGAAAAACTGTTTTTT.

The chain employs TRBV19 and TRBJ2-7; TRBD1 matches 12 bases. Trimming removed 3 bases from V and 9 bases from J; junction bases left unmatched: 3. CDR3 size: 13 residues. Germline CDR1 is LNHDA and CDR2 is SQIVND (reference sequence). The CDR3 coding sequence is TGTGCCAGTAGTATGGGACAGGGGGCCAGGCAGTACTTC. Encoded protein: CASSMGQGARQYF.

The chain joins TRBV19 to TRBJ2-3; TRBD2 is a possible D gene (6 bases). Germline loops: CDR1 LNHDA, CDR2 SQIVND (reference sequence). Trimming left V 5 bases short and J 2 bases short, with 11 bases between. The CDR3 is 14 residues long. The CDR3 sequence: CASSSGLNTDTQYF. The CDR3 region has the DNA TGTGCCAGTAGTTCGGGACTTAACACAGATACGCAGTATTTT.

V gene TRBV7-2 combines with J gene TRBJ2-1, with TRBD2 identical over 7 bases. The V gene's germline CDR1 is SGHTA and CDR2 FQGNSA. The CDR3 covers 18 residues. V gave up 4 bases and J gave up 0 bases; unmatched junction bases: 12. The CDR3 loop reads CASSSLLGAGVSYNEQFF. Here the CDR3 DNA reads TGTGCCAGCAGCTCGCTCTTAGGGGCGGGGGTCTCCTACAATGAGCAGTTCTTC.

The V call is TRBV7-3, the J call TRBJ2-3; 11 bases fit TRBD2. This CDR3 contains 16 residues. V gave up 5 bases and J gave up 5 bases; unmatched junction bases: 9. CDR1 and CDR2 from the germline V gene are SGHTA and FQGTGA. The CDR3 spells CASSLLTSGGIDTQYF. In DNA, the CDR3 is TGTGCCAGCAGCCTACTCACTAGCGGGGGTATAGATACGCAGTATTTT.

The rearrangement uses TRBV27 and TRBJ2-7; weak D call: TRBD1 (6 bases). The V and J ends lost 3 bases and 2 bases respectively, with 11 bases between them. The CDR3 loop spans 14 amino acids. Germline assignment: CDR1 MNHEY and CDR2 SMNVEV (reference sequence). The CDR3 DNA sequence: TGTGCCAGCAGTTTTTCAGGGACAACCTACGAGCAGTACTTC. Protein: CASSFSGTTYEQYF.

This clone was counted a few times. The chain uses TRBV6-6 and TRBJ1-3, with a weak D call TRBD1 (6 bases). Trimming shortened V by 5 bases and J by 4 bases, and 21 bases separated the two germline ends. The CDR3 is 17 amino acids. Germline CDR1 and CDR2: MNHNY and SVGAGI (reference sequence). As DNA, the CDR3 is TGTGCCAGCAGTCGAAACAGGGCGTCCTCGAAAGGAAACACCATATATTTT. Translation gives CASSRNRASSKGNTIYF.

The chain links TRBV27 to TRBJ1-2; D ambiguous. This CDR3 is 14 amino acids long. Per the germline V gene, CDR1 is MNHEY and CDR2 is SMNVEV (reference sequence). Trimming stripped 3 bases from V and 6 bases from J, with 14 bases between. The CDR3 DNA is TGTGCCAGCAGTTTCCGGACGGGGATCGATGGCTACACCTTC. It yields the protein CASSFRTGIDGYTF.

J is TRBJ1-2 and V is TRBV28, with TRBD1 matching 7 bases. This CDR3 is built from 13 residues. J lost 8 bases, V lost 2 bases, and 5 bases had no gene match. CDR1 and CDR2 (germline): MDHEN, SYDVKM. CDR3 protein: CASSLLTGEGYTF. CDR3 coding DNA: TGTGCCAGCAGTTTACTAACAGGGGAGGGCTACACCTTC.

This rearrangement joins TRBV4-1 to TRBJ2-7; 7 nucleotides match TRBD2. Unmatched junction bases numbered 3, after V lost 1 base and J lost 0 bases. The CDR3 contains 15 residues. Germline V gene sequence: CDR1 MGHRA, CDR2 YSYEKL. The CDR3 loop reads CASSQVGGSSYEQYF. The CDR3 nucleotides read TGCGCCAGCAGCCAAGTAGGCGGGAGCTCCTACGAGCAGTACTTC.

This chain's CDR3 is CAAGGGSNQPQHF. CDR3 DNA: TGTGCCGCTGGGGGGGGGAGCAATCAGCCCCAGCATTTT. This chain connects TRBV6-5 to TRBJ1-5, with D maybe TRBD1 (5 bases). The germline CDR1 and CDR2 sequences are MNHEY and SVGAGI. The length of the CDR3 is 13 residues. With 11 bases removed from V and 1 base from J, the gap between germline ends came to 12 bases.

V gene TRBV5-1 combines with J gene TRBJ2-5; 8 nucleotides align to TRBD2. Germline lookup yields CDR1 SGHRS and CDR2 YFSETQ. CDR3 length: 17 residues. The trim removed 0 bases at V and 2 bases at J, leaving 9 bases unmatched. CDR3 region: CASSLGRGGGRQETQYF. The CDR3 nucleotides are TGCGCCAGCAGCTTGGGGCGGGGCGGGGGGCGTCAAGAGACCCAGTACTTC.

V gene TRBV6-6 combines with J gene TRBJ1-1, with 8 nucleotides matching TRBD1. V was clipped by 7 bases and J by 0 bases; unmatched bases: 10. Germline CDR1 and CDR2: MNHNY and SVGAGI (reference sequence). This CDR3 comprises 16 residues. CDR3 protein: CASTLAQTGVNTEAFF. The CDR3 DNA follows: TGTGCCAGCACCCTCGCACAGACAGGGGTGAACACTGAAGCTTTCTTT.